One and the same sample provided the 21 T cell receptor beta chains below, sequenced in a study of radiotherapy plus CTLA-4 blockade in lung cancer. Libraries were prepared by immunoSEQ multiplex PCR; TCRdb keeps only in-frame clonotypes and omits some of them. The sample shows 55,000 to 65,000 clones, around 69% of them seen only once. The material sequenced was peripheral blood, taken from a patient treated with radiotherapy plus ipilimumab. The source of these receptors is a human donor with non-small cell lung cancer who had a complete response to radiotherapy plus ipilimumab.

This chain joins TRBV10-3 and TRBJ2-5; 7 bases fit TRBD1. The germline V gene has CDR1 ENHRY and CDR2 SYGVKD. The ends lost 2 bases at V and 1 base at J; junction bases unmatched: 13. This CDR3 has 18 amino acids. The CDR3 DNA sequence: TGTGCCATCAGTGAGGGGTTCATGGCCAGGGGGTCCCAAGAGACCCAGTACTTC. It is translated as CAISEGFMARGSQETQYF.

This chain joins TRBV2 and TRBJ2-7; 9 nucleotides line up with TRBD2. The CDR3 covers 14 residues. Germline V CDR1 and CDR2: SNHLY, FYNNEI. Trimming removed 8 bases from V and 0 bases from J; junction bases left unmatched: 5. The CDR3 DNA follows: TGTGCCAGCCTAGGGCGGGGGGGCTCCTACGAGCAGTACTTC. Amino acid sequence: CASLGRGGSYEQYF.

V usage is TRBV5-1 and J usage is TRBJ1-4; D perhaps matches TRBD1 (6 bases). Germline loops: CDR1 SGHRS, CDR2 YFSETQ. Trimming shortened V by 2 bases and J by 2 bases, and 16 bases separated the two germline ends. CDR3 length equals 17 residues. The CDR3 sequence: CASSLTTGLGTNEKLFF. The CDR3 DNA is TGCGCCAGCAGCTTAACAACAGGGCTAGGGACTAATGAAAAACTGTTTTTT.

The chain employs TRBV6-5 and TRBJ2-3, with 8 nucleotides matching TRBD2. Germline V gene sequence: CDR1 MNHEY, CDR2 SVGAGI. This CDR3 region has 16 residues. The V segment lost 2 bases and the J segment 3 bases; nucleotides outside the gene matches: 7. For the CDR3, the DNA is TGTGCCAGCAGTTACGGCATTAGCGGGACGACAGATACGCAGTATTTT. Translating gives CASSYGISGTTDTQYF.

The genes are TRBV7-2 and TRBJ2-7, with 10 bases lining up with TRBD1. Germline V gene data show CDR1 as SGHTA and CDR2 as FQGNSA. J gave up 6 bases and V 0 bases, and 8 bases lay outside the gene matches. This CDR3 has 16 residues. CDR3 DNA: TGTGCCAGCAGCTTAGCGTCGGGACAGGGGCAAATCGAGCAGTACTTC. Encoded protein: CASSLASGQGQIEQYF. The full variable domain, rest sourced from reference TRBV7-2 and TRBJ2-7, is GAGVSQSPSNKVTEKGKDVELRCDPISGHTALYWYRQSLGQGLEFLIYFQGNSAPDKSGLPSDRFSAERTGGSVSTLTIQRTQQEDSAVYLCASSLASGQGQIEQYFGPGTRLTVT.

The DNA of the CDR3 is TGTGCCAGCAGGCCGACGGACAGGGGGAATGAAAAACTGTTTTTT. Protein sequence: CASRPTDRGNEKLFF. The gene calls are TRBV6-6 and TRBJ1-4; 10 positions match TRBD1. The V gene's germline CDR1 is MNHNY and CDR2 SVGAGI (reference sequence). The ends lost 6 bases at V and 5 bases at J; junction bases unmatched: 6. There are 15 residues in the CDR3.

The chain carries TRBV5-1 and TRBJ2-1; D is perhaps TRBD2 (5 bases). The CDR3 is 14 residues long. V was clipped by 3 bases and J by 5 bases, with 12 bases between them. Germline V CDR1 and CDR2: SGHRS, YFSETQ. The CDR3 sequence is CASSSLEGNNEQFF. CDR3 coding DNA: TGCGCCAGCAGCTCCCTCGAGGGAAACAATGAGCAGTTCTTC.

This rearrangement joins TRBV11-2 to TRBJ2-3, with 8 bases lining up with TRBD1. CDR3 length: 14 residues. Germline trimming cut 6 bases from V and 3 bases from J; bases unmatched to any gene: 5. CDR1 and CDR2 (germline): SGHAT, FQNNGV. The CDR3 region is CASRSGQGTDTQYF. The CDR3 nucleotides are TGTGCCAGCAGATCCGGACAGGGTACAGATACGCAGTATTTT.

This clone was seen just once. The rearrangement uses TRBV6-5 and TRBJ1-4, with D tentatively TRBD1 (6 bases). Trimming took 8 bases from V and 6 from J, leaving 16 bases between them. This CDR3 has 14 residues. The germline V gene has CDR1 MNHEY and CDR2 SVGAGI. The CDR3 here is CASPGPGGYEKLFF. DNA of the CDR3: TGTGCCAGCCCAGGTCCTGGGGGCTATGAAAAACTGTTTTTT.

The V call is TRBV6-5, the J call TRBJ1-2, with 8 nucleotides matching TRBD1. This CDR3 is 11 amino acids long. The V gene's germline CDR1 is MNHEY and CDR2 SVGAGI. After removal of 6 bases from V and 8 bases from J, the junction contained 2 bases not matched to a gene. The CDR3 DNA follows: TGTGCCAGCAGAGGACAGGGCGGCTACACCTTC. Protein: CASRGQGGYTF.

This clone was recorded a few times. This chain links TRBV27 with TRBJ2-1; D perhaps matches TRBD2 (5 bases). Germline loops: CDR1 MNHEY, CDR2 SMNVEV (reference sequence). This CDR3 region has 14 residues. V lost 4 bases and J lost 4, with 11 bases in between. The CDR3 is CASSSVSGYNEQFF. CDR3 nucleotides: TGTGCCAGCAGTTCTGTCTCGGGGTACAATGAGCAGTTCTTC.

This chain links TRBV25-1 with TRBJ1-1; D is possibly TRBD1 (5 bases). The germline gives CDR1 MGHDK, CDR2 SYGVNS. CDR3 size: 13 residues. Trimming left V 7 bases short and J 1 base short, with 10 bases between. The CDR3 region has the DNA TGTGCCAGCAAAGGCAGGGAGAACACTGAAGCTTTCTTT. Protein: CASKGRENTEAFF. The variable domain in full, completed from reference TRBV25-1 and TRBJ1-1, reads EADIYQTPRYLVIGTGKKITLECSQTMGHDKMYWYQQDPGMELHLIHYSYGVNSTEKGDLSSESTVSRIRTEHFPLTLESARPSHTSQYLCASKGRENTEAFFGQGTRLTVV.

The chain joins TRBV5-8 to TRBJ1-2; D is ambiguous. Trimming removed 5 bases from V and 6 bases from J, with 14 bases in between. Germline V gene data show CDR1 as SGHTS and CDR2 as YDEGEE. This CDR3 comprises 13 residues. CDR3 sequence (DNA): TGTGCCAGCAGTGAGAGGATCACGGATGGCTACACCTTC. This encodes CASSERITDGYTF.

The genes are TRBV2 and TRBJ1-6; no clear D gene. With 7 bases removed from V and 10 bases from J, the gap between germline ends came to 17 bases. This CDR3 has 14 residues. The germline V gene encodes CDR1 SNHLY and CDR2 FYNNEI. CDR3 nucleotide sequence: TGTGCCAGCAACCCGGGAGGGAGAAGGTCACCCCTCCACTTT. Protein: CASNPGGRRSPLHF.

This sequence joins TRBV7-9 and TRBJ2-1, with 14 bases that match TRBD2. The CDR3 runs to 18 residues. Germline V gene data show CDR1 as SEHNR and CDR2 as FQNEAQ (reference sequence). V was clipped by 5 bases and J by 8 bases; unmatched bases: 14. This CDR3 is CASSLRPGGTSGSHEQFF. Here the CDR3 DNA reads TGTGCCAGCAGCCTACGACCCGGGGGGACTAGCGGGAGCCATGAGCAGTTCTTC.

This rearrangement joins TRBV5-5 to TRBJ2-7, with TRBD1 matching over 9 bases. The junction had 7 bases not matched to a gene; V was cut back by 1 base and J by 5 bases. There are 15 residues in the CDR3. Germline V gene lookup returns CDR1 SGHKS and CDR2 YYEKEE (reference sequence). The CDR3 nucleotides are TGTGCCAGCAGCTTGTCCGGGACAGGGAGGAACGAGCAGTACTTC. The encoded protein is CASSLSGTGRNEQYF.

The rearrangement joins TRBV19 to TRBJ1-5, with 7 bases that match TRBD1. CDR3 length: 15 residues. V lost 6 bases to trimming and J lost 2 bases; unmatched junction nucleotides: 7. Germline CDR1 reads LNHDA; CDR2 reads SQIVND (reference sequence). The CDR3 DNA reads TGTGCCAGTAGCAAACAGGGGTTGGGCAATCAGCCCCAGCATTTT. Translating it yields CASSKQGLGNQPQHF.

V gene TRBV28 combines with J gene TRBJ2-7; D might be TRBD1 (6 bases). With 5 bases removed from V and 3 bases from J, the gap between germline ends came to 17 bases. CDR1 is MDHEN, CDR2 SYDVKM, per germline. The CDR3 is 15 residues long. The CDR3 nucleotides are TGTGCCAGCAGTATAGGGGGTGGAGGAGACTACGAGCAGTACTTC. This sequence encodes CASSIGGGGDYEQYF.

The chain links TRBV5-5 to TRBJ2-7; D unresolved. Germline lookup yields CDR1 SGHKS and CDR2 YYEKEE (reference sequence). The CDR3 contains 14 residues. Trimming took off 4 bases at V and 6 bases at J, with 17 bases between the two ends. The CDR3 sequence is CASSASNGAREQYF. For the CDR3, the DNA is TGTGCCAGCAGCGCGAGCAACGGAGCTCGCGAGCAGTACTTC.

This chain joins TRBV5-6 and TRBJ2-7; D gene uncertain. The CDR3 covers 14 residues. Germline loops: CDR1 SGHDT, CDR2 YYEEEE. V lost 1 base to trimming and J lost 4 bases, with 12 bases between them. For the CDR3, the DNA is TGTGCCAGCAGCTTGTGGCCTCGAAGATACGAGCAGTACTTC. It codes for CASSLWPRRYEQYF.

The chain recombines TRBV28 with TRBJ2-7, with 9 bases identical to TRBD1. The CDR3 covers 16 residues. The trim removed 4 bases at V and 5 bases at J, leaving 12 bases unmatched. CDR1 and CDR2 from the germline V gene are MDHEN and SYDVKM. The CDR3 loop reads CASSSPRTGALDEQYF. Here the CDR3 DNA reads TGTGCCAGCAGTTCCCCCCGGACAGGGGCCCTCGACGAGCAGTACTTC.